What follows describes a single T cell receptor (beta chain). The antigen is not known. This record comes from a study of graft-versus-host responses after intestinal transplantation. Study-wide points: GvH clones appeared in recipient marrow, some first in ileum or blood.

Method: immunoSEQ multiplex PCR; TCRdb's copy keeps in-frame clones and lacks some. This sample has about 30,000 clones, with around 92% found just once. The CDR3 extends over 19 amino acids. Sequenced here: PBMCs, sampled 66 days after intestinal transplant. The receptor was derived from a human patient who received an intestinal transplant, so some T cells may come from the graft donor. The chain recombines TRBV12-1 with TRBJ1-4; the tabulated D call, TRBD1, remains unverified against the DNA. TRBV12-1 is a documented pseudogene. DNA for the CDR3: TGTGCCACCCAGGCAGGGAACAGGAACTCCCCCCAAACTAATGAAAAACTGTTTTTT. Translation: CATQAGNRNSPQTNEKLFF.